This T cell receptor beta chain was sequenced for a study of CD8 T cells in ankylosing spondylitis. Study-level findings and limits: In ankylosing spondylitis blood, a motif of roughly 8 highly homologous TCR beta variants appeared characteristic. Certain motif variants had earlier appeared in reactive arthritis synovial fluid and blood. Reportedly, matched ankylosing spondylitis synovial fluid was significantly enriched for disease-linked clones. Researchers report that disease-linked clones proved CD8+ and relatively rare in peripheral blood.

Trimming left V 1 base short and J 4 bases short, with 15 bases between. This CDR3 has 16 amino acids. CDR1 is KGHDR and CDR2 is SFDVKD in the germline V gene. A remark on this clonotype: What it binds is not known.

Quantitative 5'-RACE with molecular barcodes was used to make the TCR beta libraries. TCRdb called the 5' RACE reads again in MiXCR, with one record for every CDR3 protein. The profile shows 200,000 to 250,000 distinct CDR3 sequences, approximately 20% of them singletons. Sequencing input: blood, either unsorted or a sorted T cell fraction (not recorded which). J is TRBJ2-5 and V is TRBV24-1; TRBD1 is a possible D gene (5 bases). The TCR was taken from a male donor with ankylosing spondylitis. The CDR3 nucleotides are TGTGCCACCAGTGATTTAAGTCAGGGTTCACGAGAGACCCAGTACTTC. It encodes CATSDLSQGSRETQYF.